This TCR beta chain is drawn from a study of OX40 agonist ivuxolimab in advanced cancers. Study background: Among those enrolled, mean age was approximately 60 years (range about 23 to 80) and about 79% were male. Study-level results: Researchers did not establish what antigens the expanded peripheral T cells target.

Measured with immunoSEQ multiplex PCR; TCRdb has only the in-frame clones, and not every one. The top ten hold 7.9% of the sample, which has under 50,000 clones, approximately 79% seen once. The CDR3 has 16 residues. The V and J ends lost 0 bases and 8 bases, in that order; junction bases with no gene match: 4. The V gene's germline CDR1 is MNHNS and CDR2 SASEGT. With respect to this clone: Its target is unknown.

This chain uses TRBV6-1 with TRBJ1-6; 10 nucleotides agree with TRBD1. The origin of this receptor is an adult with an advanced solid tumor such as melanoma, head and neck, liver or kidney cancer. The material was CD4+ or CD8+ T cells sorted from blood, obtained in a trial of the OX40 agonist ivuxolimab. The CDR3: CASSEAWTGGDSPLHF. CDR3 coding DNA: TGTGCCAGCAGTGAAGCCTGGACAGGGGGGGATTCACCCCTCCACTTT.